This T cell receptor (beta chain) originates from a study of T cells after yellow fever vaccination. The study's findings and limits: Overlap between CD4 and CD8 compartments was detected for a small share of clonotypes. Booster samples showed a return of most primary-vaccination clones (roughly 95% CD4, 80% to 90% CD8).

Only a few counts were recorded for this clonotype. Its matching antigen is unknown. The study made its TCR cDNA through 5'RACE template switching. That step introduced a universal primer site along with UMIs. TCRdb itself ran the 5' RACE reads through MiXCR, one entry per CDR3 protein. The table has some 300,000 distinct CDR3 sequences, around 9.3% seen once. CDR1 and CDR2 (germline): SGHTA, FQGNSA. J was trimmed by 12 bases and V by 5 bases; bases with no gene match: 10. The CDR3 loop spans 12 amino acids. The material sequenced was CD4+ T cells sorted from PBMCs, taken 5 days after the yellow fever booster vaccination. This chain uses TRBV7-2 with TRBJ2-7; 7 nucleotides align to TRBD2. The clonotype was recovered from a man between 18 and 35 years old who received the YFV17D yellow fever vaccine. The CDR3 sequence: CASSPLWGGLYF. For the CDR3, the DNA is TGTGCCAGCAGCCCCCTGTGGGGGGGTCTGTACTTC.